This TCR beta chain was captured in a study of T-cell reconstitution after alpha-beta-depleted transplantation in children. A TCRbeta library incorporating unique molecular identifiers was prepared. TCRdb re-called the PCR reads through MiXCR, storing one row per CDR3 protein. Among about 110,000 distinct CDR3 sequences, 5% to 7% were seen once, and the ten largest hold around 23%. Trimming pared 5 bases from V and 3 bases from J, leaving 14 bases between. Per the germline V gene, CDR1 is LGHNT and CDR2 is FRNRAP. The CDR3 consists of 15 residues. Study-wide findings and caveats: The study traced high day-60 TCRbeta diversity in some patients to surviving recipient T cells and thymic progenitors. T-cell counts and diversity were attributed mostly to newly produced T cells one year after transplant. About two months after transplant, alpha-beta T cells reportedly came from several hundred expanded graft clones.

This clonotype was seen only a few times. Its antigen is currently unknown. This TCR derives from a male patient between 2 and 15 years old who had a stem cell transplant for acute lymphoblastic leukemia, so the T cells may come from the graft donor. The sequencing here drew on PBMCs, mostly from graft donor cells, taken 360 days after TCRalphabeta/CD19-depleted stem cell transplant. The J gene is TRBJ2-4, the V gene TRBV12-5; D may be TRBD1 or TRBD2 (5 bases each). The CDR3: CASGRPGPHKNIQYF. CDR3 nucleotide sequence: TGTGCTAGTGGTCGGCCGGGACCTCACAAAAACATTCAGTACTTC.